This passage covers 13 T cell receptor beta chains from one sample sequenced in a study of vaccination and CD4 T cells after COVID-19. The antigens for these receptors are not known. Cultured CD4+ T cell DNA underwent sequencing with the Oncomine TCR Beta short-read assay. TCRdb processed the PCR reads anew with MiXCR; each CDR3 protein has one entry. In the table there are about 28,000 distinct CDR3 sequences, about 60% of which are singletons. The treatment: approximately nine-day PBMC culture with coronavirus spike peptide pools or control peptides (ViraFEST assay). Sequencing used CD4+ T cells from blood, cultured in vitro, obtained after SARS-CoV-2 vaccination. Every receptor here comes from a human donor who received a COVID-19 vaccine.

This chain joins TRBV19 and TRBJ1-6, with a tentative D call TRBD1 (5 bases). Germline CDR1 and CDR2: LNHDA and SQIVND (reference sequence). This CDR3 has 15 residues. V was pared by 3 bases and J by 9 bases, with 15 bases between. As DNA, the CDR3 is TGTGCCAGTAGTATGGGGCAGGGTACCGGTTCACCCCTCCACTTT. Protein sequence: CASSMGQGTGSPLHF.

The rearrangement joins TRBV4-1 to TRBJ2-1; 10 nucleotides line up with TRBD2. CDR1 and CDR2 from the germline V gene are MGHRA and YSYEKL. This CDR3 is 17 amino acids long. The trim removed 0 bases at V and 8 bases at J, leaving 10 bases unmatched. CDR3 bases: TGCGCCAGCAGCCAAGAAAGCAGAGCGGGGGGGCCCCATGAGCAGTTCTTC. This codes for CASSQESRAGGPHEQFF.

J is TRBJ1-2 and V is TRBV24-1; 8 positions match TRBD1. This CDR3 has 15 amino acids. The V gene's germline CDR1 is KGHDR and CDR2 SFDVKD. Trimming at V came to 9 bases and at J to 2 bases, leaving 10 bases not matched to a gene. The CDR3 region has the DNA TGTGCCACCGCTCCGGGACAGGAGCCAAACTATGGCTACACCTTC. Its protein is CATAPGQEPNYGYTF.

The chain carries TRBV24-1 and TRBJ1-5; no clear D gene. Per germline, CDR1 KGHDR and CDR2 SFDVKD. The CDR3 is 13 residues long. V lost 1 base and J lost 6, with 6 bases in between. DNA for the CDR3: TGTGCCACCAGTGATTTAGATTTTCAGCCCCAGCATTTT. Translated: CATSDLDFQPQHF.

This sequence joins TRBV11-2 and TRBJ2-5; the D gene is possibly TRBD2 (6 bases). Germline values: CDR1 SGHAT, CDR2 FQNNGV. The CDR3 contains 17 residues. With 1 base removed from V and 5 bases from J, the gap between germline ends came to 20 bases. The CDR3 nucleotides are TGTGCCAGCAGCTTAGTTTGCAGGCACGGGGGTGGGGAGACCCAGTACTTC. Encoded protein: CASSLVCRHGGGETQYF.

The chain employs TRBV2 and TRBJ1-1, with D possibly matching TRBD1 (6 bases). The V gene lost 9 bases and the J gene lost 5 bases, with 19 bases spanning the gap. CDR3 length: 14 residues. Germline V CDR1 and CDR2: SNHLY, FYNNEI. In nucleotides, the CDR3 is TGTGCCAGTGGCTATAACAGGGTAAGAACTGAAGCTTTCTTT. It specifies CASGYNRVRTEAFF.

V and J are TRBV7-8 and TRBJ2-2, with D unresolved. V lost 8 bases and J 1 base, leaving 11 bases between the germline ends. Germline lookup yields CDR1 SGHVS and CDR2 FQNEAQ. This CDR3 region has 14 residues. CDR3 loop: CASLSLQNTGELFF. CDR3 nucleotides: TGTGCCAGCCTCTCTTTGCAGAACACCGGGGAGCTGTTTTTT.

This chain links TRBV7-8 with TRBJ2-3; a possible D gene is TRBD2 (6 bases). The CDR3 has 18 residues. V dropped 1 base and J dropped 0 bases, with 17 bases sitting between them. The germline V gene has CDR1 SGHVS and CDR2 FQNEAQ. The CDR3 sequence is CASSLGGKVAASTDTQYF. The CDR3 region has the DNA TGTGCCAGCAGCTTAGGGGGGAAAGTAGCGGCTAGCACAGATACGCAGTATTTT.

The genes are TRBV6-1 and TRBJ1-2; D is ambiguous. CDR1 is MNHNS and CDR2 is SASEGT in the germline V gene. With 2 bases removed from V and 4 bases from J, the gap between germline ends came to 14 bases. The length of the CDR3 is 15 residues. This CDR3 is CASSESGRYSYGYTF. CDR3 nucleotides: TGTGCCAGCAGTGAATCTGGCCGCTACTCCTATGGCTACACCTTC.

The V call is TRBV7-9, the J call TRBJ2-3; D may be TRBD2 (7 bases). Germline lookup yields CDR1 SEHNR and CDR2 FQNEAQ (reference sequence). V lost 1 base and J 2 bases, leaving 10 bases between the germline ends. This CDR3 has 15 amino acids. CDR3: CASSLERGATDTQYF. The CDR3 DNA reads as TGTGCCAGCAGCTTAGAACGGGGGGCCACAGATACGCAGTATTTT.

V and J are TRBV19 and TRBJ1-2; a weak D match, TRBD1 (6 bases). The germline V and J ends were trimmed by 4 bases and 5 bases, with 8 bases remaining between them. Germline values: CDR1 LNHDA, CDR2 SQIVND (reference sequence). This CDR3 region has 12 residues. The CDR3 reads CASSTGQYGYTF. In DNA, the CDR3 is TGTGCCAGTAGTACCGGACAGTATGGCTACACCTTC.

The chain joins TRBV5-1 to TRBJ1-2; D is perhaps TRBD1 (6 bases). The germline V and J ends were trimmed by 4 bases and 6 bases, with 10 bases remaining between them. This CDR3 spans 12 amino acids. Germline CDR1 and CDR2: SGHRS and YFSETQ. The CDR3 here is CASSQDSNGYTF. Here the CDR3 DNA reads TGCGCCAGCAGCCAGGACAGCAATGGCTACACCTTC.

The chain recombines TRBV5-1 with TRBJ1-1; 8 bases match TRBD1. Trimming removed 4 bases from V and 1 base from J; junction bases left unmatched: 6. The CDR3 has 15 amino acids. The V gene's germline CDR1 is SGHRS and CDR2 YFSETQ. CDR3 sequence (DNA): TGCGCCAGCAGCACCTGGACAGGGAAGAACACTGAAGCTTTCTTT. Its translation: CASSTWTGKNTEAFF.